This TCR beta chain was recovered during a study of T cells expressing NK-cell markers (dated by TCRdb to about 2020). Regarding the research as a whole: In sorted CD3+CD56+NKG2C+, CD3+CD56+NKG2C- and CD3+CD56-NKG2C+ T-cell subsets from several donors, TCR beta-chain repertoires were profiled. The study sequenced eight donors, all healthy volunteers chosen at random: three men and five women. Libraries were sequenced as 2 x 150 bp reads on Illumina HiSeq 2000/2500, MiSeq or NextSeq. Among the eight sequenced donors, seven were HCMV-seropositive and one was HCMV-seronegative.

From a lookup of the germline V gene, CDR1 and CDR2 are SGHDN and FVKESK. The CDR3 runs 12 amino acids, cysteine and phenylalanine included. No coding sequence is recorded. Findings and caveats that apply to the study as a whole: It remained unclear whether the expanded NKG2C-expressing T cell clones were specific for HCMV antigens. Those dominant clonotypes were again the most abundant among CD3+CD56-NKG2C+ cells in several donors, at about 28.3-60.1%. In roughly six donors, the dominant CD3+CD56+NKG2C+ clonotypes ranked among the top 10 CD8+ clonotypes, making up about 1.0-8% of CD8+ T cells.

To determine HCMV serostatus, a commercial ELISA kit was used to detect HCMV-specific IgG in serum. Ficoll density gradient centrifugation was used to isolate peripheral blood mononuclear cells from blood. The instrument was an Illumina HiSeq 2000. The TCR beta cDNA libraries were made using 5'RACE template switching, a step that added both a universal primer site and unique molecular identifiers. cDNA synthesis was primed from the TCR beta constant segment and was followed by two successive PCR amplification steps. The source study handled its data this way. MIGEC was used to demultiplex reads and group reads by UMI, and MiTCR was used to assemble and quantify clonotypes. Only TCR cDNA sequences supported by at least two reads were kept to exclude erroneous sequences. Downstream repertoire analysis used the tcR package, and clonotypes were matched across fractions by CDR3 nucleotide sequence plus V segment. Antigen specificity was annotated against VDJdb with VDJmatch, allowing one amino acid substitution in CDR3. Through TCRdb reprocessing, the reads give one entry per CDR3 protein sequence; DNA is omitted. The V and J calls here are based on TCRdb, not the publication. The sample's table lists a count of 16,000 or so distinct CDR3 sequences. The ten most abundant clones make up 59% of the sample.

Remarks on this clonotype: Its antigen remains undetermined.

The source material was blood T cells: a sorted CD56 or NKG2C T cell subset, CD4+ or CD8+ T cells, or bulk PBMC T cells (not recorded which). Here the chain combines TRBV14 and TRBJ2-1; TCRdb reports TRBD2, a call that lacks DNA to check it against. The source of this sequence is a man aged 18-75 years in good health. CDR3 reads: CASSQEWREQFF.